One and the same sample provided the 25 T cell receptor beta chains below, sequenced in a study of T cell changes during pregnancy in multiple sclerosis. Repertoires were generated with immunoSEQ multiplex PCR, while TCRdb's copy carries only in-frame clones and drops some. Among around 110,000 clones listed, just under 95% were seen once. Sample: peripheral blood, taken in the third trimester of pregnancy. The receptors come from a female donor in good health, enrolled as a control in a pregnancy study.

V and J are TRBV27 and TRBJ2-4; TRBD1 aligns across 8 bases. This CDR3 region has 15 residues. Trimming at V came to 6 bases and at J to 8 bases, leaving 12 bases not matched to a gene. CDR1 is MNHEY, CDR2 SMNVEV, per germline (reference sequence). The CDR3 DNA is TGTGCCAGCAGCCACCTCCCCAGGGGGCTGGACATTCAGTACTTC. Protein sequence: CASSHLPRGLDIQYF.

The chain carries TRBV6-4 and TRBJ2-1; TRBD2 aligns across 8 bases. Germline-derived CDR1 and CDR2 are MRHNA and SNTAGT. The CDR3 length is 18 residues. Unmatched junction bases numbered 15, after V lost 0 bases and J lost 8 bases. The CDR3 coding sequence is TGTGCCAGCAGTGACTCGATGCTAGCGGGTCTCCACCCCCATGAGCAGTTCTTC. It encodes CASSDSMLAGLHPHEQFF.

Notes on this clone: The sample holds other DNA sequences that translate to the same CDR3. The chain couples TRBV19 to TRBJ1-1; 8 bases fit TRBD1. Looked up from germline, CDR1 is LNHDA and CDR2 is SQIVND (reference sequence). The CDR3 runs to 15 residues. Trimming took 3 bases from V and 5 from J; bases not matched to a gene: 8. CDR3 nucleotide sequence: TGTGCCAGTAGTATTGGTGACAGGGGAAGAACTGAAGCTTTCTTT. Amino acids: CASSIGDRGRTEAFF.

The chain is built from TRBV19 and TRBJ1-2; D unclear. The germline CDR1 and CDR2 sequences are LNHDA and SQIVND (reference sequence). The CDR3 consists of 13 residues. Trimming shortened V by 7 bases and J by 4 bases, and 13 bases separated the two germline ends. The CDR3 DNA sequence: TGTGCCAGTACCCTGGACTCTATCTATGGCTACACCTTC. This sequence encodes CASTLDSIYGYTF.

CDR3 sequence reads: CASSPDRGRHGYTF. CDR3 nucleotides: TGTGCCAGCAGCCCGGACAGGGGGCGGCATGGCTACACCTTC. The V gene is TRBV11-2, the J gene TRBJ1-2; 11 nucleotides line up with TRBD1. CDR3 length: 14 residues. CDR1 and CDR2 from the germline V gene are SGHAT and FQNNGV. Trimming removed 5 bases from V and 6 bases from J; junction bases left unmatched: 5.

This chain uses TRBV30 with TRBJ1-2; 7 bases align to TRBD1. The CDR3 has 13 amino acids. J was trimmed by 2 bases and V by 1 base; bases with no gene match: 1. CDR1 and CDR2 (germline): GTSNPN, SVGIG (reference sequence). DNA of the CDR3: TGTGCCTGGAGTGGGGGACAGAACTATGGCTACACCTTC. Residues: CAWSGGQNYGYTF.

In the case of this clone: Distinct nucleotide sequences in the sample also encode this CDR3. The gene calls are TRBV5-1 and TRBJ1-4; the match to TRBD1 covers 7 bases. Germline CDR1 is SGHRS and CDR2 is YFSETQ. The CDR3 contains 13 residues. Losses at the gene ends were 5 bases for V and 6 bases for J; bases not matched to a gene: 4. CDR3 in DNA: TGCGCCAGCAGGTACAGGGGCGATGAAAAACTGTTTTTT. This encodes CASRYRGDEKLFF. The variable domain in full, with the rest retrieved from reference TRBV5-1 and TRBJ1-4, is KAGVTQTPRYLIKTRGQQVTLSCSPISGHRSVSWYQQTPGQGLQFLFEYFSETQRNKGNFPGRFSGRQFSNSRSEMNVSTLELGDSALYLCASRYRGDEKLFFGSGTQLSVL.

This clone was seen only once. CDR3 protein: CAISEGTAQETQYF. As DNA, the CDR3 is TGTGCCATCAGTGAGGGGACAGCCCAAGAGACCCAGTACTTC. The chain has TRBV10-3 and TRBJ2-5; 7 bases agree with TRBD1. The V gene end was trimmed by 2 bases and the J gene end by 1 base; junction bases not matched to a gene: 1. This CDR3 spans 14 amino acids. Germline-derived CDR1 and CDR2 are ENHRY and SYGVKD.

The chain uses TRBV14 and TRBJ2-1; TRBD2 matches at 11 bases. V shed 4 bases, J shed 2 bases, and the junction held 7 bases outside the gene matches. This CDR3 contains 17 residues. Germline V gives CDR1 SGHDN, CDR2 FVKESK. The CDR3 loop is CASSRILAGGPYNEQFF. The CDR3 nucleotides read TGTGCCAGCAGCCGCATCCTAGCGGGGGGTCCCTACAATGAGCAGTTCTTC.

This chain connects TRBV7-6 to TRBJ1-6; D is ambiguous. The CDR3 length is 14 residues. Germline V lookup: CDR1 SGHVS, CDR2 FNYEAQ. The V gene lost 4 bases and the J gene lost 9 bases, with 13 bases spanning the gap. CDR3 sequence: CASSSRRDRSPLHF. The CDR3 coding sequence is TGTGCCAGCAGCTCCCGACGGGATCGTTCACCCCTCCACTTT.

This clone was recorded only once. The V call is TRBV5-4, the J call TRBJ2-2, with TRBD1 identical over 9 bases. Germline V gene sequence: CDR1 SGHNT, CDR2 YYREEE (reference sequence). The CDR3 loop spans 15 amino acids. The V and J ends lost 1 base and 4 bases, in that order; junction bases with no gene match: 2. Here the CDR3 DNA reads TGTGCCAGCAGCTTGACAGGGGGCACCACCGGGGAGCTGTTTTTT. Its translation is CASSLTGGTTGELFF.

This clone was observed once. This chain connects TRBV6-1 to TRBJ2-3, with 8 bases matching TRBD1. V shed 6 bases, J shed 5 bases, and the junction held 7 bases outside the gene matches. The CDR3 spans 14 residues. Per germline, CDR1 MNHNS and CDR2 SASEGT. CDR3 protein: CASRQQGEIDTQYF. The DNA for the CDR3 is TGTGCCAGCAGGCAACAGGGGGAAATAGATACGCAGTATTTT.

The chain uses TRBV19 and TRBJ1-3, with TRBD1 identical over 8 bases. The V and J ends lost 6 bases and 2 bases, in that order; junction bases with no gene match: 0. The germline V gene encodes CDR1 LNHDA and CDR2 SQIVND (reference sequence). This CDR3 has 13 residues. This chain's CDR3 is CASSRGPGNTIYF. The CDR3 DNA sequence: TGTGCCAGTAGCAGGGGGCCTGGAAACACCATATATTTT. The whole variable domain, filled in from reference TRBV19 and TRBJ1-3, reads DGGITQSPKYLFRKEGQNVTLSCEQNLNHDAMYWYRQDPGQGLRLIYYSQIVNDFQKGDIAEGYSVSREKKESFPLTVTSAQKNPTAFYLCASSRGPGNTIYFGEGSWLTVV.

The V call is TRBV19, the J call TRBJ1-2; perhaps TRBD1 as D (5 bases). V lost 1 base and J lost 0, with 9 bases in between. This CDR3 has 15 amino acids. Germline V CDR1 and CDR2: LNHDA, SQIVND (reference sequence). CDR3: CASSIVRATNYGYTF. The CDR3 DNA is TGTGCCAGTAGTATAGTCAGGGCTACTAACTATGGCTACACCTTC.

The chain joins TRBV4-2 to TRBJ2-5; D may be TRBD2 (5 bases). CDR3 length: 16 amino acids. Trimming removed 1 base at V and 0 bases at J, with 12 bases between. Per the germline V gene, CDR1 is LGHNA and CDR2 is YNFKEQ. The CDR3 DNA reads as TGTGCCAGCAGCCAAGCGACTCGAGGGTACCAAGAGACCCAGTACTTC. Translated, it gives CASSQATRGYQETQYF.

This sequence joins TRBV7-3 and TRBJ2-2; D remains unclear. Germline CDR1 SGHTA, CDR2 FQGTGA. The length of the CDR3 is 12 residues. The V end lost 5 bases, the J end lost 2 bases, and 3 bases lay between the germline ends. The DNA of the CDR3 is TGTGCCAGCAGCCTCAACACCGGGGAGCTGTTTTTT. Translated: CASSLNTGELFF. Full variable domain (outside the CDR3, taken from reference TRBV7-3 and TRBJ2-2): GAGVSQTPSNKVTEKGKYVELRCDPISGHTALYWYRQSLGQGPEFLIYFQGTGAADDSGLPNDRFFAVRPEGSVSTLKIQRTERGDSAVYLCASSLNTGELFFGEGSRLTVL.

V is TRBV11-2 and J is TRBJ1-6; D ambiguous. V was shortened by 8 bases and J by 7 bases, with 9 bases between the two germline ends. The CDR3 has 12 amino acids. Germline CDR1 and CDR2: SGHAT and FQNNGV. The CDR3 nucleotides are TGTGCCAGCGGGCCTGGGAATTCACCCCTCCACTTT. Residues: CASGPGNSPLHF.

CDR3 protein: CASSIAVPYEQYF. CDR3 DNA: TGTGCCAGTAGTATAGCTGTTCCCTACGAGCAGTACTTC. V usage is TRBV19 and J usage is TRBJ2-7; no definite D call. This CDR3 comprises 13 residues. V was pared by 1 base and J by 2 bases, with 6 bases between. Germline assignment: CDR1 LNHDA and CDR2 SQIVND (reference sequence).

The chain recombines TRBV7-2 with TRBJ1-6; possibly TRBD1 for D (5 bases). CDR3 size: 16 residues. The V end lost 1 base, the J end lost 5 bases, and 12 bases lay between the germline ends. Per the germline V gene, CDR1 is SGHTA and CDR2 is FQGNSA. CDR3: CASSLGGGRNNSPLHF. The CDR3 region has the DNA TGTGCCAGCAGCTTAGGGGGGGGGAGAAATAATTCACCCCTCCACTTT.

The chain recombines TRBV7-2 with TRBJ1-2; 9 bases fit TRBD1. The V segment lost 3 bases and the J segment 7 bases; nucleotides outside the gene matches: 9. The CDR3 has 15 residues. CDR1 SGHTA and CDR2 FQGNSA come from the germline V gene. The CDR3 reads CASSLEVQGASGYTF. The CDR3, as DNA: TGTGCCAGCAGCTTGGAGGTACAGGGGGCTAGTGGCTACACCTTC. The full variable domain, completed using reference TRBV7-2 and TRBJ1-2, is GAGVSQSPSNKVTEKGKDVELRCDPISGHTALYWYRQSLGQGLEFLIYFQGNSAPDKSGLPSDRFSAERTGGSVSTLTIQRTQQEDSAVYLCASSLEVQGASGYTFGSGTRLTVV.

This chain uses TRBV7-2 with TRBJ2-7; D not resolved. This CDR3 region has 14 residues. Germline lookup yields CDR1 SGHTA and CDR2 FQGNSA. Between the trimmed V and J ends, which lost 1 base and 1 base, there was a span of 8 bases. The CDR3, as DNA: TGTGCCAGCAGCTTAGACAGTAGATCCTACGAGCAGTACTTC. Its protein is CASSLDSRSYEQYF.

The gene calls are TRBV29-1 and TRBJ2-5; TRBD2 matches at 7 bases. CDR3 length: 14 residues. The germline gives CDR1 SQVTM, CDR2 ANQGSEA. The ends lost 1 base at V and 5 bases at J; junction bases unmatched: 7. The CDR3 here is CSVEAGRAGETQYF. The CDR3 DNA is TGCAGCGTTGAAGCGGGGAGGGCGGGGGAGACCCAGTACTTC. Complete variable domain (other parts from reference TRBV29-1 and TRBJ2-5): SAVISQKPSRDICQRGTSLTIQCQVDSQVTMMFWYRQQPGQSLTLIATANQGSEATYESGFVIDKFPISRPNLTFSTLTVSNMSPEDSSIYLCSVEAGRAGETQYFGPGTRLLVL.

This chain connects TRBV7-8 to TRBJ1-1; D is undetermined. V was pared by 0 bases and J by 1 base, with 9 bases between. The germline gives CDR1 SGHVS, CDR2 FQNEAQ. The CDR3 is 15 amino acids. CDR3 sequence (DNA): TGTGCCAGCAGCTTAGCGCGCGGGCCGAACACTGAAGCTTTCTTT. This codes for CASSLARGPNTEAFF.

This chain uses TRBV5-1 with TRBJ1-1; a possible D gene is TRBD1 (6 bases). Germline lookup yields CDR1 SGHRS and CDR2 YFSETQ. The CDR3 loop spans 14 amino acids. V gave up 1 base and J gave up 5 bases, with 12 bases separating them. In nucleotides, the CDR3 is TGCGCCAGCAGCTTGTACCGGGGGGCGACTGAAGCTTTCTTT. This encodes CASSLYRGATEAFF.

The chain couples TRBV4-2 to TRBJ2-5; D not certain. The CDR3 extends over 12 amino acids. Germline assignment: CDR1 LGHNA and CDR2 YNFKEQ. V gave up 0 bases and J gave up 5 bases, with 4 bases separating them. CDR3 bases: TGTGCCAGCAGCCAAGATCGGGAGACCCAGTACTTC. Amino acid sequence: CASSQDRETQYF.